This is a list of T cell receptor beta chains from one sample in a study of blood T cell repertoires in COVID-19. Using immunoSEQ multiplex PCR, the repertoire was profiled, and TCRdb retains in-frame clones only, with some absent. Of 35,000 to 50,000 clones detected, 89% appear once; the ten largest clones hold 15% to 19%. The sequenced sample was peripheral blood. The origin of the receptors is a man aged 65 to 79 with active COVID-19. Each CDR3 is given with its conserved first and last residue. A D gene is named only where the DNA matches it firmly. Clone sizes are given selectively: once, few, many, or a class where the clone is expanded.

V gene,clone size,CDR3 length,D gene,J gene,CDR3 protein,CDR3 DNA
TRBV28,-,13,-,TRBJ2-3,CASSLWSRVSQYF,TGTGCCAGCAGTTTATGGTCCCGGGTATCGCAGTATTTT
TRBV27,-,16,-,TRBJ1-6,CASSVGGSSYNSPLHF,TGTGCCAGCAGCGTCGGGGGAAGCTCCTATAATTCACCCCTCCACTTT
TRBV19,-,17,TRBD2,TRBJ2-3,CASSPSGLAGGTDTQYF,TGTGCCAGTAGTCCGTCGGGACTAGCGGGGGGCACAGATACGCAGTATTTT
TRBV11-3,once,16,TRBD1,TRBJ2-3,CASSLEGSTGTDTQYF,TGTGCCAGCAGCTTAGAAGGCTCGACAGGGACAGATACGCAGTATTTT
TRBV21-1,once,18,-,TRBJ1-1,CASSKVEHHRDRGREAFF,TGTGCCAGCAGCAAAGTAGAGCACCACAGGGACAGGGGACGGGAGGCTTTCTTT
TRBV5-4,-,15,-,TRBJ1-6,CASSFTNSNNSPLHF,TGTGCCAGCAGCTTCACCAACAGCAATAATTCACCCCTCCACTTT
TRBV9,-,14,-,TRBJ2-7,CASSVDRVPGEQYF,TGTGCCAGCAGCGTAGACAGAGTCCCAGGCGAGCAGTACTTC
TRBV18,-,14,-,TRBJ1-1,CASSPPPGDAEAFF,TGTGCCAGCTCACCACCGCCAGGGGACGCGGAAGCTTTCTTT
TRBV25-1,once,14,TRBD1,TRBJ1-2,CASSAAGTGYGYTF,TGTGCCAGCAGTGCCGCCGGGACAGGGTACGGCTACACCTTC
TRBV2,-,14,-,TRBJ2-6,CASSASSGANVLTF,TGTGCCAGCAGTGCCAGCTCTGGGGCCAACGTCCTGACTTTC
TRBV6-2/TRBV6-3,-,16,-,TRBJ2-7,CASSHQAPLSSYEQYF,TGTGCCAGCAGTCATCAGGCGCCGTTAAGCTCCTACGAGCAGTACTTC
TRBV7-3,-,16,-,TRBJ2-1,CASTPRGGGLGYEQFF,TGTGCCAGCACCCCCCGAGGGGGGGGCCTAGGTTATGAGCAGTTCTTC
TRBV4-3,-,18,TRBD2,TRBJ2-1,CASSQESKTSGGYNEQFF,TGCGCCAGCAGCCAAGAGTCTAAGACTAGCGGGGGGTACAATGAGCAGTTCTTC
TRBV5-4,-,13,-,TRBJ1-4,CASSSGGNEKLFF,TGTGCCAGCAGCTCGGGTGGTAATGAAAAACTGTTTTTT
TRBV18,-,17,TRBD2,TRBJ2-5,CASSHGTSGQLQETQYF,TGTGCCAGCTCACACGGGACTAGCGGGCAGCTCCAAGAGACCCAGTACTTC
TRBV18,-,15,-,TRBJ1-5,CASSGGQYSNQPQHF,TGTGCCAGCTCAGGCGGACAGTATAGCAATCAGCCCCAGCATTTT
TRBV18,-,13,-,TRBJ2-5,CASSPPSGETQYF,TGTGCCAGCTCACCACCGAGCGGAGAGACCCAGTACTTC
TRBV6-5,-,13,-,TRBJ1-5,CASRGSGNQPQHF,TGTGCCAGCAGGGGCTCGGGCAATCAGCCCCAGCATTTT
TRBV27,-,16,TRBD2,TRBJ2-2,CASRSLGGDNTGELFF,TGTGCCAGTCGTTCCCTCGGGGGGGACAACACCGGGGAGCTGTTTTTT
TRBV6-5,-,12,-,TRBJ2-7,CASSSTSYEQYF,TGTGCCAGCAGCTCCACTTCCTACGAGCAGTACTTC
TRBV25-1,-,13,TRBD1,TRBJ2-3,CASSDRGPDTQYF,TGTGCCAGCAGCGACAGGGGTCCAGATACGCAGTATTTT
TRBV27,-,15,-,TRBJ2-2,CASSFRRANTGELFF,TGTGCCAGCAGTTTTCGTCGGGCGAACACCGGGGAGCTGTTTTTT
TRBV19,-,16,-,TRBJ2-6,CASSIGREAGANVLTF,TGTGCCAGTAGTATAGGAAGGGAGGCTGGGGCCAACGTCCTGACTTTC
TRBV2,-,13,-,TRBJ2-7,CASGGVISYEQYF,TGTGCTTCAGGAGGGGTTATCTCCTACGAGCAGTACTTC
TRBV6-5,-,14,-,TRBJ1-2,CATTRKQLNYGYTF,TGTGCCACCACAAGGAAACAGCTGAACTATGGCTACACCTTC
TRBV5-1,-,15,TRBD2,TRBJ2-1,CASSLGGSGGNEQFF,TGCGCCAGCAGCTTGGGTGGTAGCGGGGGCAATGAGCAGTTCTTC
TRBV7-3,once,16,TRBD2,TRBJ2-3,CASSLGGGRGTDTQYF,TGTGCCAGCAGCTTAGGCGGGGGAAGGGGCACAGATACGCAGTATTTT
TRBV24-1,-,14,TRBD1,TRBJ1-2,CATQALVTGDGYTF,TGTGCCACCCAAGCCCTAGTTACAGGGGATGGCTACACCTTC
TRBV19,-,15,TRBD1,TRBJ1-4,CASSTMTGANEKLFF,TGTGCCAGTAGTACGATGACAGGGGCTAATGAAAAACTGTTTTTT